Below, one TCR beta chain is given with its context. It lacks a known antigen. Per-base qualities were not stored, and no clone one base away is much larger. To sequence the TCRbeta CDR3 region, genomic DNA was isolated from the sorted cells. The immunoSEQ Assay was used for sequencing of TCRbeta CDR3 regions. Here the immuneACCESS table is served through TCRdb, limited to in-frame sequences with V and J called. Missing clones are a known gap in these copies; in checked studies unresolved V genes cover under half, and the rest lacks a known reason. The sample contains about 88,000 clones, approximately 87% of them found a single time. The ten largest clones add up to about 1.5% of the sample. The trial excluded patients who had a history of autoimmune disease or who were on systemic immunosuppression. Peripheral blood for TCR sequencing was collected from all dose cohorts at baseline, on cycle 4 day 1, and on cycle 7 day 1. Samples were obtained from an open-label, multicenter, first-in-human phase I dose-escalation trial of ivuxolimab. Adults with locally advanced or metastatic head and neck squamous cell, hepatocellular, melanoma or renal cell carcinoma were enrolled in the trial. CD4+ and CD8+ T cells were sorted separately from peripheral blood before TCR sequencing.

The data were obtained in a study of OX40 agonist ivuxolimab in advanced cancers. With regard to the full study: Ivuxolimab was a fully human IgG2 agonistic monoclonal antibody targeting the costimulatory receptor OX40 (CD134). Intravenous ivuxolimab was administered to patients every 2 weeks at six dose levels: 0.01, 0.1, 0.3, 1.5, 3 and 10 mg/kg. Among the roughly 50 dose-escalation patients, about 20 had hepatocellular carcinoma, 15 or so melanoma, 9 renal cell carcinoma and 9 head and neck cancer. The dose-escalation cohort was over 70% male with a mean age of roughly 60 years, ranging from 23 to 79. Prior anti-PD-1, anti-PD-L1 or anti-CTLA-4 therapy was permitted, and checkpoint inhibitors had been received by roughly 40% of dose-escalation patients. Partial responses occurred in three dose-escalation patients: two with cutaneous melanoma and one with hepatocellular carcinoma. The point of sequencing TCRbeta in the periphery was to test whether ivuxolimab changed TCR sequence diversity and drove clonal T-cell expansion. The paper describes the monotherapy dose-escalation part (N = 52 patients) of the phase I trial of ivuxolimab. The paper's findings and limits, for the study overall: Low levels of normalized T-cell clonal expansion were also seen in some nonresponding patients. On average, CD8+ T cells showed more expanded clones than CD4+ T cells after ivuxolimab. In partial responders in the 0.1-3.0 mg/kg groups, normalized peripheral clonal expansion was found to be among the lowest, especially among CD8+ T cells. Clonal expansion of both CD4+ and CD8+ blood T cells was observed from baseline to week 6 at doses 0.1 to 3.0 mg/kg. The antigen specificity of the peripheral T cells that underwent clonal expansion was not determined.

This sequence was found in an adult with an advanced solid tumor such as melanoma, head and neck, liver or kidney cancer. The input for sequencing was CD4+ or CD8+ T cells sorted from blood, taken in a trial of the OX40 agonist ivuxolimab.

The DNA reads as follows: TGTGCCTGGAGTCTCCTCCACCGCGGGGGAACCGGGACCCAGTACTTC. Translated, this is CAWSLLHRGGTGTQYF. The chain was built from TRBV30 and TRBJ2-5, and TRBD2 matches 7 of the central bases. Based on the germline V gene (reference sequence), the CDR1 and CDR2 sequences are GTSNPN and SVGIG. CDR3 length: 16 amino acids, cysteine to phenylalanine. Of all the DNA, just the CDR3 is kept, 48 bases in frame from base 1. Compared with germline, V lacks 2 bases and J lacks 7 bases; bases without a gene match: 16.